The rows below give T cell receptor beta chains drawn from one sample of a study of regulatory T cells in long-lasting Graves disease. MiXCR was run by TCRdb on the multiplex PCR reads, yielding one entry per CDR3 protein. The repertoire has about 460,000 distinct CDR3 sequences, 14% of them found once; the top ten carry around a sixth. The sample was also reused in another study, on T cells in Graves' hyperthyroidism and ophthalmopathy.

The sequencing used peripheral blood mononuclear cells (PBMCs), collected at new diagnosis, from a patient treated with antithyroid drugs. These receptors originate from a woman aged 50 to 65 with Graves disease. CDR3s include the opening cysteine and the closing phenylalanine or tryptophan. The D gene is left open where the match is weak. Rows may omit the clone size; those that give it use once, few, many or a size class.

>TRBD2|TRBV7-9|15|TRBJ2-3|NA
CASSPLAGDPDTQYF
TGTGCCAGCAGCCCCCTAGCGGGAGATCCGGATACGCAGTATTTT
>TRBD2|TRBV7-3|15|TRBJ2-1|many
CASSVGLAGNNEQFF
TGTGCCAGCAGCGTGGGACTAGCGGGGAACAATGAGCAGTTCTTC
>NA|TRBV7-8|15|TRBJ2-3|NA
CASSLGTGSTDTQDF
TGTGCCAGCAGCTTAGGCACGGGTTCCACAGATACGCAGGATTTT
>NA|TRBV20-1|13|TRBJ2-5|NA
CSARGDSYNEQYF
TGCAGTGCTAGAGGCGACTCCTACAATGAGCAGTACTTC
>TRBD2|TRBV18|17|TRBJ2-1|many
CASPPAGLAGGKDEQFF
TGTGCCAGCCCCCCCGCCGGACTAGCGGGAGGGAAAGATGAGCAGTTCTTC
>TRBD2|TRBV13|13|TRBJ2-5|many
CASSGLEKETQYF
TGTGCCAGCAGCGGACTAGAGAAAGAGACCCAGTACTTC
>NA|TRBV30|14|TRBJ1-1|many
CAWSFLDMNTEAFF
TGTGCCTGGAGTTTCCTAGACATGAACACTGAAGCTTTCTTT
>TRBD2|TRBV7-9|17|TRBJ2-1|NA
CASSLTSRPSGMFEQFF
TGTGCCAGCAGCTTAACCTCCCGGCCTAGCGGGATGTTCGAGCAGTTCTTC
>NA|TRBV20-1|15|TRBJ1-1|many
CSAPNPGEAGTEAFF
TGCAGTGCCCCGAACCCGGGGGAGGCAGGCACTGAAGCTTTCTTT
>TRBD1|TRBV30|13|TRBJ2-7|few
CAWIRQGSYEQYF
TGTGCCTGGATAAGACAGGGGTCCTACGAGCAGTACTTC
>TRBD1|TRBV28|16|TRBJ2-5|many
CASSFPSGQGRRTQYF
TGTGCCAGCAGTTTCCCCTCTGGACAGGGTCGACGGACCCAGTACTTC
>NA|TRBV7-9|16|TRBJ1-4|few
CASSPKTVATNEKLFF
TGTGCCAGCAGCCCGAAAACGGTTGCAACTAATGAAAAACTGTTTTTT
>NA|TRBV20-1|13|TRBJ1-5|many
CSASSGGNQPQHF
TGCAGTGCTAGTTCAGGAGGGAATCAGCCCCAGCATTTT
>NA|TRBV7-2|18|TRBJ2-3|few
CASSPEVGIPTSTDTQYF
TGTGCCAGCAGCCCCGAGGTGGGGATTCCGACTAGCACAGATACGCAGTATTTT